The present entry profiles one TCR beta chain with its context. What it binds is not known. The protocol was immunoSEQ multiplex PCR, while the TCRdb copy is restricted to in-frame clones and leaves out a portion. The sample gives approximately 28,000 clones, roughly 90% of which show up once; 11% to 15% is in the top ten. The germline CDR1 and CDR2 sequences are SGHVS and FQNEAQ. The CDR3 totals 14 residues. V was cut by 5 bases and J by 2 bases, with 10 bases left in between. This entry comes from a study of T cell responses to AZD1222 COVID-19 vaccine. General observations from the study: Seropositive AZD1222 recipients at baseline numbered only 5 to 7.

The V gene is TRBV7-8, the J gene TRBJ1-5; D call uncertain. This TCR came from an adult who received the AZD1222 COVID-19 vaccine. The source was peripheral blood, collected 28 days after the second AZD1222 dose. The CDR3 sequence: CASSPVSGNQPQHF. CDR3 nucleotide sequence: TGTGCCAGCAGCCCGGTGTCTGGCAATCAGCCCCAGCATTTT.